The entry below gives a single T cell receptor beta chain sequence along with its context. The germline gene is not matched at one end of the junction; a read error may be the cause. The PCR contained 60 Vbeta and 13 Jbeta primers. Repertoires were generated with immunoSEQ multiplex PCR, while TCRdb's copy carries only in-frame clones and drops some. The sample shows 150,000 to 200,000 clones, 70% to 90% of them seen only once. The data were obtained in a study of cytomegalovirus exposure and HLA in healthy donors. Germline V lookup: CDR1 MNHNS, CDR2 SASEGT. The CDR3 is 14 amino acids. Sequencing was done on a sample of PBMCs. The clonotype originates from a man between 18 and 35 years old in good health and CMV-seropositive. The chain recombines TRBV6-1 with TRBJ2-4; TRBD1 matches at 7 bases. The DNA for the CDR3 is TGTGCCAGCAGGGGGACAGCCGGCAAAAACAGTCAGTACTTC. This codes for CASRGTAGKNSQYF.